This T cell receptor (beta chain) stems from a study of cytomegalovirus exposure and HLA in healthy donors. Study conclusions and caveats: Later examination showed HLA-associated TCR beta chains had greater clonal expansion than equally common others. About 87% or about 30% of the time was how often most TCR beta V segments were productive, according to an earlier analysis.

In regard to this clone: Its antigen is unidentified. In the same sample, other DNA sequences code for this CDR3.

PCR amplification relied on 60 Vbeta primers (plus 13 Jbeta primers). Produced via immunoSEQ multiplex PCR; TCRdb's table is partial and in-frame only. The sample has roughly 150,000 clones, 80% seen once; the top ten hold approximately 1.3%. Sequencing was done on a sample of PBMCs. This clonotype originated in a man under 40 in good health and CMV-seronegative.

CDR3 bases: TGTGCCAGCAGCTCACAGGGGGATCAGCCCCAGCATTTT. Amino acid sequence: CASSSQGDQPQHF. The chain has TRBV7-2 and TRBJ1-5; 8 bases line up with TRBD1. CDR3 length equals 13 residues. Trimming took 4 bases from V and 5 from J; bases not matched to a gene: 1. CDR1 and CDR2 from the germline V gene are SGHTA and FQGNSA.